The 31 T cell receptor beta chains given below trace back to one sample, sequenced in a study of blood T cells in healthy people across ages. A second about 7 to 12 cycle PCR used barcoded and J-beta primers. TCRdb fed the 5' RACE reads into MiXCR, producing one record per CDR3 protein. The table lists over 300,000 distinct CDR3 sequences, approximately 52% of them singletons. The sequenced sample was blood. The source of these receptors is a man in his 60s in good health.

The table lists this clonotype with many counts. The chain links TRBV7-6 to TRBJ2-5; D is undetermined. With 5 bases removed from V and 2 bases from J, the gap between germline ends came to 12 bases. This CDR3 has 14 residues. Germline loops: CDR1 SGHVS, CDR2 FNYEAQ. The CDR3 protein is CASSPQLGQETQYF. CDR3 coding DNA: TGTGCCAGCAGCCCCCAACTGGGGCAAGAGACCCAGTACTTC.

This chain joins TRBV28 and TRBJ2-1, with D possibly being TRBD2 (5 bases). Per the germline V gene, CDR1 is MDHEN and CDR2 is SYDVKM. Trimming removed 5 bases at V and 0 bases at J, with 14 bases between. This CDR3 comprises 16 residues. The DNA for the CDR3 is TGTGCCAGCAGTCCTAGCACGGCCAGCTCCTACAATGAGCAGTTCTTC. It translates to CASSPSTASSYNEQFF. Looking up the rest from reference TRBV28 and TRBJ2-1 gives the full variable domain: DVKVTQSSRYLVKRTGEKVFLECVQDMDHENMFWYRQDPGLGLRLIYFSYDVKMKEKGDIPEGYSVSREKKERFSLILESASTNQTSMYLCASSPSTASSYNEQFFGPGTRLTVL.

The V call is TRBV29-1, the J call TRBJ2-3; 8 nucleotides align to TRBD2. The germline CDR1 and CDR2 sequences are SQVTM and ANQGSEA. The CDR3 sequence is 15 residues long. The trim removed 4 bases at V and 3 bases at J, leaving 9 bases unmatched. CDR3 sequence (DNA): TGCAGCGTTGGTCCCCGGGGGGGGACGACAGATACGCAGTATTTT. Amino acid sequence: CSVGPRGGTTDTQYF.

The V and J genes are TRBV30 and TRBJ2-7; no reliable D call. Germline V gives CDR1 GTSNPN, CDR2 SVGIG (reference sequence). Trimming stripped 2 bases from V and 6 bases from J, with 11 bases between. CDR3 length: 12 amino acids. The CDR3, as DNA: TGTGCCTGGAGTAGTACCGCTCGCGAGCAGTACTTC. It encodes CAWSSTAREQYF.

This clonotype was observed many times. The J gene is TRBJ2-5, the V gene TRBV10-3; a possible D gene is TRBD2 (5 bases). V was cut by 4 bases and J by 3 bases, with 9 bases left in between. The CDR3 has 13 amino acids. The germline CDR1 and CDR2 sequences are ENHRY and SYGVKD. In DNA form, the CDR3 reads TGTGCCATCAGTGGGCGGGCGGAAGAGACCCAGTACTTC. This translates into CAISGRAEETQYF.

This clonotype came up once. This chain uses TRBV29-1 with TRBJ2-5; no definite D call. V lost 6 bases, J lost 0 bases, and 20 bases lay in between. CDR1 SQVTM and CDR2 ANQGSEA come from the germline V gene. There are 16 residues in the CDR3. The CDR3 region is CSVDPWAEEYQETQYF. DNA of the CDR3: TGCAGCGTCGACCCCTGGGCGGAAGAGTACCAAGAGACCCAGTACTTC.

Only a few counts were recorded for this clonotype. This sequence joins TRBV5-6 and TRBJ1-5, with D possibly TRBD1 on 6 matching bases. The CDR3 loop spans 13 amino acids. CDR1 SGHDT and CDR2 YYEEEE come from the germline V gene. Between the trimmed V and J ends, which lost 4 bases and 9 bases, there was a span of 14 bases. CDR3 nucleotides: TGTGCCAGCAGCCGTACCGGGGGCCTGCCCCAGCATTTT. Its protein is CASSRTGGLPQHF.

V usage is TRBV10-3 and J usage is TRBJ2-5, with 14 bases lining up with TRBD2. The V segment lost 7 bases and the J segment 2 bases; nucleotides outside the gene matches: 6. CDR1 and CDR2 (germline): ENHRY, SYGVKD. The CDR3 consists of 16 residues. The CDR3 spells CAIKGGTSGGQETQYF. The CDR3 nucleotides are TGTGCCATCAAGGGCGGGACTAGCGGGGGACAAGAGACCCAGTACTTC.

This clonotype was detected a few times. The genes are TRBV12-3 or TRBV12-4 and TRBJ1-6; tentatively, D is TRBD1 (5 bases). Trimming cost V 2 bases and J 10 bases, with 12 bases left between them. CDR3 length: 14 residues. CDR3 region: CASSLSGQGSPLHF. The DNA for the CDR3 is TGTGCCAGCAGTTTATCGGGGCAAGGATCACCCCTCCACTTT.

V is TRBV7-8 and J is TRBJ2-5; perhaps TRBD1 as D (8 bases). The CDR3 has 15 residues. V was cut by 1 base and J by 3 bases, with 12 bases left in between. Per germline, CDR1 SGHVS and CDR2 FQNEAQ. The CDR3 nucleotides read TGTGCCAGCAGCTTAGTACAGGGGGGGGAAGAGACCCAGTACTTC. Translating it yields CASSLVQGGEETQYF.

The chain carries TRBV21-1 and TRBJ2-7; the D call of TRBD1 is as the table states it, not checked on the DNA. TRBV21-1 is flagged as a pseudogene. This CDR3 has 13 amino acids. As DNA, the CDR3 is TGTGCCAGCAGCTCCATGGCCCCCACCGAGCAGTACTTC. Translated, it gives CASSSMAPTEQYF.

Note on this clonotype: One end of the junction is discordant with germline, which a read error may explain. The CDR3 sequence: CSRQSSRSFSHEQYF. Written as DNA, the CDR3 is TGCAGCCGACAGTCATCGAGGAGTTTCTCCCACGAGCAGTACTTC. The chain joins TRBV29-1 to TRBJ2-4, with TRBD1 as a possible D gene (5 bases). With the DNA end fitting TRBJ2-7 better, the J assignment may be wrong. Germline values: CDR1 SQVTM, CDR2 ANQGSEA. The CDR3 runs 15 residues.

The chain joins TRBV24-1 to TRBJ2-1, with a possible D match to TRBD1 (6 bases). With 4 bases removed from V and 2 bases from J, the gap between germline ends came to 14 bases. CDR1 and CDR2 (germline): KGHDR, SFDVKD. The CDR3 totals 16 residues. CDR3 DNA: TGTGCCACCAGTGACGCACAGGGTGGGACCTACAATGAGCAGTTCTTC. This codes for CATSDAQGGTYNEQFF.

V and J are TRBV5-1 and TRBJ2-7; possibly TRBD1 for D (5 bases). Germline values: CDR1 SGHRS, CDR2 YFSETQ. The CDR3 covers 14 residues. Trimming removed 0 bases from V and 3 bases from J, with 10 bases in between. CDR3 amino acids: CASSLVRRDYEQYF. The CDR3 DNA is TGCGCCAGCAGCTTGGTGCGCAGGGACTACGAGCAGTACTTC.

The V and J genes are TRBV20-1 and TRBJ1-2; no definite D call. V lost 3 bases to trimming and J lost 4 bases, with 12 bases between them. Germline CDR1 DFQATT, CDR2 SNEGSKA (reference sequence). The CDR3 is 13 residues long. The CDR3: CSARRNSVYGYTF. The CDR3 region has the DNA TGCAGTGCTAGGCGGAACTCCGTCTATGGCTACACCTTC.

This clonotype was seen a few times. The chain carries TRBV28 and TRBJ2-7; D is unclear. Between the trimmed V and J ends, which lost 2 bases and 3 bases, there was a span of 8 bases. The CDR3 runs to 13 residues. Germline CDR1 and CDR2: MDHEN and SYDVKM. The CDR3: CASSLPAGYEQYF. The CDR3 DNA follows: TGTGCCAGCAGTTTACCGGCTGGCTACGAGCAGTACTTC.

This clonotype was detected only a few times. The chain joins TRBV6-5 to TRBJ2-3, with 10 bases aligning to TRBD2. The V segment lost 4 bases and the J segment 5 bases; nucleotides outside the gene matches: 18. Germline V gives CDR1 MNHEY, CDR2 SVGAGI. The CDR3 is made up of 19 amino acids. The CDR3 is CASSFSASSGTSVGDTQYF. CDR3 nucleotides: TGTGCCAGCAGTTTCTCCGCCTCCTCCGGGACTAGCGTCGGAGATACGCAGTATTTT.

This clonotype was counted between two and nine times. The CDR3 DNA reads as TGTGCCAGCAGCGCCGCCCGAGGGAGGCACTACGAGCAGTACTTC. This encodes CASSAARGRHYEQYF. The chain links TRBV7-2 to TRBJ2-7; the D gene is possibly TRBD2 (6 bases). This CDR3 contains 15 residues. Between the trimmed V and J ends, which lost 5 bases and 3 bases, there was a span of 17 bases. The germline V gene encodes CDR1 SGHTA and CDR2 FQGNSA.

The CDR3 bases are TGCAGCGTTGCGGGAGTCGGGACCGACGTCTACGAGCAGTACTTC. It codes for CSVAGVGTDVYEQYF. The chain links TRBV29-1 to TRBJ2-4; possibly TRBD2 for D (6 bases). The DNA end is a closer match to TRBJ2-7, so the J assignment may be wrong. Germline CDR1 SQVTM, CDR2 ANQGSEA. The CDR3 extends over 15 amino acids.

This chain connects TRBV20-1 to TRBJ2-7; D is possibly TRBD1 (5 bases). Germline CDR1 reads DFQATT; CDR2 reads SNEGSKA (reference sequence). The CDR3 consists of 12 residues. Trimming removed 3 bases at V and 6 bases at J, with 12 bases between. The CDR3, as DNA: TGCAGTGCTAGCCCAGGGCGACGCGAGCAGTACTTC. Translation: CSASPGRREQYF.

V is TRBV3-1 and J is TRBJ2-2, with 7 bases matching TRBD2. Germline V gene lookup returns CDR1 LGHDT and CDR2 YNNKEL (reference sequence). The CDR3 has 12 amino acids. The ends lost 4 bases at V and 15 bases at J; junction bases unmatched: 8. DNA for the CDR3: TGTGCCAGCAGCCTTGGGGAGGGAACGGTGTTTTTT. Translated: CASSLGEGTVFF.

This clonotype was counted ten times or more. This rearrangement joins TRBV5-1 to TRBJ2-1, with TRBD2 as a possible D gene (6 bases). There are 16 residues in the CDR3. CDR1 and CDR2 from the germline V gene are SGHRS and YFSETQ. Trimming removed 4 bases from V and 2 bases from J, with 16 bases in between. The CDR3 is CASSPVGSGPYNEQFF. The CDR3 region has the DNA TGCGCCAGCAGCCCGGTCGGTAGCGGACCCTACAATGAGCAGTTCTTC.

This clonotype was recorded a few times. CDR3 DNA sequence: TGTGCCAGCAGCTTCCGGGCTAGCGGGGGAAGGCAGTTCTTC. It is translated as CASSFRASGGRQFF. The chain combines TRBV7-2 with TRBJ2-1; 10 positions agree with TRBD2. Germline V CDR1 and CDR2: SGHTA, FQGNSA. CDR3 length: 14 residues. After removal of 3 bases from V and 12 bases from J, the junction contained 8 bases not matched to a gene. The complete variable domain, with remaining parts taken from reference TRBV7-2 and TRBJ2-1, reads GAGVSQSPSNKVTEKGKDVELRCDPISGHTALYWYRQSLGQGLEFLIYFQGNSAPDKSGLPSDRFSAERTGGSVSTLTIQRTQQEDSAVYLCASSFRASGGRQFFGPGTRLTVL.

This clonotype was detected only a few times. V usage is TRBV27 and J usage is TRBJ2-3; TRBD2 might be the D (5 bases). This CDR3 is built from 13 residues. Germline V gene sequence: CDR1 MNHEY, CDR2 SMNVEV (reference sequence). V shed 6 bases and J shed 1 base, with 8 bases lying between them. Here the CDR3 DNA reads TGTGCCAGCAGACGGGGAGGCACAGATACGCAGTATTTT. Encoded protein: CASRRGGTDTQYF.

The chain recombines TRBV27 with TRBJ2-1, with 8 bases matching TRBD2. With 3 bases clipped from V and 7 bases from J, the junction kept 5 bases outside the gene matches. The germline gives CDR1 MNHEY, CDR2 SMNVEV (reference sequence). This CDR3 is 14 amino acids long. The CDR3 sequence is CASSLASGWNEQFF. Written as DNA, the CDR3 is TGTGCCAGCAGTTTGGCTAGCGGGTGGAATGAGCAGTTCTTC.

The chain uses TRBV24-1 and TRBJ1-2; 9 bases fit TRBD1. This CDR3 is built from 12 residues. The V and J ends lost 9 bases and 7 bases, in that order; junction bases with no gene match: 5. Germline CDR1 and CDR2: KGHDR and SFDVKD. The CDR3 is CATQGQGGGYTF. The CDR3 DNA is TGTGCCACCCAGGGACAGGGCGGTGGCTACACCTTC.

As for this clonotype: A junction boundary mismatches the germline segment, possibly from a read error. The gene calls are TRBV5-1 and TRBJ1-2; D gene uncertain. CDR3 length: 12 amino acids. Germline-derived CDR1 and CDR2 are SGHRS and YFSETQ. Here the CDR3 DNA reads TGCGCCGGCAGCTTGGAGGCCAGCGACTACACCTTC. Translating gives CAGSLEASDYTF.

This clonotype was seen a handful of times. V usage is TRBV4-3 and J usage is TRBJ2-7; maybe TRBD2 (5 bases). Germline-derived CDR1 and CDR2 are LGHNA and YSLEER. Trimming pared 0 bases from V and 0 bases from J, leaving 9 bases between. The length of the CDR3 is 15 residues. The CDR3 DNA reads TGCGCCAGCAGCCAAGATACGGGATACTCCTACGAGCAGTACTTC. Residues: CASSQDTGYSYEQYF.

By share of the sample, this clonotype is medium-sized. The CDR3 DNA sequence: TGTGCCAGCAGTCCGGAGGGTAACTATGGCTACACCTTC. Its protein is CASSPEGNYGYTF. The chain is built from TRBV27 and TRBJ1-2; D gene unclear. Germline loops: CDR1 MNHEY, CDR2 SMNVEV (reference sequence). This CDR3 spans 13 amino acids. Trimming stripped 5 bases from V and 1 base from J, with 8 bases between.

This clonotype was counted ten times or more. This chain uses TRBV6-5 with TRBJ2-1; maybe TRBD2 (5 bases). CDR1 and CDR2 from the germline V gene are MNHEY and SVGAGI. The CDR3 is 15 amino acids. Trimming took 2 bases from V and 9 from J, leaving 17 bases between them. This chain's CDR3 is CASSYTGVNAGEQFF. The CDR3 region has the DNA TGTGCCAGCAGTTACACCGGGGTGAACGCTGGTGAGCAGTTCTTC.

This clonotype has just a few counts. V gene TRBV20-1 combines with J gene TRBJ2-7, with TRBD2 identical over 7 bases. The CDR3 runs 13 residues. V lost 5 bases and J lost 0; bases outside the gene matches: 4. Germline CDR1 reads DFQATT; CDR2 reads SNEGSKA (reference sequence). CDR3 nucleotides: TGCAGTGCTGGGCGCGGGAGCTCCTACGAGCAGTACTTC. Protein sequence: CSAGRGSSYEQYF.